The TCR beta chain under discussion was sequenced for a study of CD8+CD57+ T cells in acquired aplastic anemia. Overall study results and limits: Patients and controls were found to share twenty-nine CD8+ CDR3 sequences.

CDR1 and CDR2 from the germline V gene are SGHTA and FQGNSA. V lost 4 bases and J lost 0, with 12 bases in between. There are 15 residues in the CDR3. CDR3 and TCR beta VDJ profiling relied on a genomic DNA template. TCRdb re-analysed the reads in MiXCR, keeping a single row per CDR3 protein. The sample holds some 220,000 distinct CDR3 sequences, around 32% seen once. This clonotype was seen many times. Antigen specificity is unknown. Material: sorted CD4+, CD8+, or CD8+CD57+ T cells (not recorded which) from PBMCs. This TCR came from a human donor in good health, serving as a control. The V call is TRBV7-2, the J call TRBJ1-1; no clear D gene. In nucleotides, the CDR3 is TGTGCCAGCAGCTCCCGGACGTTGGTGAACACTGAAGCTTTCTTT. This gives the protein CASSSRTLVNTEAFF.